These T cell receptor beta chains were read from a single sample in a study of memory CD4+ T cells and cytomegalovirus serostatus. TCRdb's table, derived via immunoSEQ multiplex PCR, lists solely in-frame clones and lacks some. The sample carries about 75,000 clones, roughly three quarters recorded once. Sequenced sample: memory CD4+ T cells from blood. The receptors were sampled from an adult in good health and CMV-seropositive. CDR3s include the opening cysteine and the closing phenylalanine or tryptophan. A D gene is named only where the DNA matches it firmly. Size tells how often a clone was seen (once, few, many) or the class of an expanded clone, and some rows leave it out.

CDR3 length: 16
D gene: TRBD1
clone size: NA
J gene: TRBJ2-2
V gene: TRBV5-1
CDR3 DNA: TGCGCCAGCAGTAACCGGGACAGGACTCAAGGGGGGGAGCTGTTTTTT
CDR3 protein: CASSNRDRTQGGELFF

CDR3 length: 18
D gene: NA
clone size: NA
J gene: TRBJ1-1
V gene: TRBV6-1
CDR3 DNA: TGTGCCAGCAGTGCCAGGGGCTTTGCCACCGGGGTGGACACTGAAGCTTTCTTT
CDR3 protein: CASSARGFATGVDTEAFF

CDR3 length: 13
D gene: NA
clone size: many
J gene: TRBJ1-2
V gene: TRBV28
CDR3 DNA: TGTGCCAGCAGCCTGACGGGTAACTATGGCTACACCTTC
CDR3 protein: CASSLTGNYGYTF

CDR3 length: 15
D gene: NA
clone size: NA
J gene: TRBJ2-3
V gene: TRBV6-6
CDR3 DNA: TGTGCCAGCAGTTACCCGGGAGAAGGGACAGATACGCAGTATTTT
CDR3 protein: CASSYPGEGTDTQYF

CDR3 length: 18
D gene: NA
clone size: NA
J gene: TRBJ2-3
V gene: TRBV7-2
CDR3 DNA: TGTGCCAGCAGCTTAGGAGGTCTGGGGTGGACTAGCACAGATACGCAGTATTTT
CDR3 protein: CASSLGGLGWTSTDTQYF

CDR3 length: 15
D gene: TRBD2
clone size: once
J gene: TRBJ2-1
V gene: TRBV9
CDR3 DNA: TGTGCCAGCAGCACTGCTAGCGGGAGTTGGAGTGAGCAGTTCTTC
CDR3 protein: CASSTASGSWSEQFF

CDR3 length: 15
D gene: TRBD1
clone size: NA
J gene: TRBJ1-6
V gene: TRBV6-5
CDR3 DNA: TGTGCCAGCAGTAGAAAGGGGGCTTCTAATTCACCCCTCCACTTT
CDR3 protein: CASSRKGASNSPLHF

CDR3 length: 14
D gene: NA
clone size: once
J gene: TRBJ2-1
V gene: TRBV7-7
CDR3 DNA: TGTGCTAGCAGCACAGGACAGCCAGACAATGAGCAGTTCTTC
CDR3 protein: CASSTGQPDNEQFF

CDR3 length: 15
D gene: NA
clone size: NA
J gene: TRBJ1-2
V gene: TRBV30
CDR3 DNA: TGTGCCTGGAGTGTAACGGCAGGAGGCGCGGATGGCTACACCTTC
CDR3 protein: CAWSVTAGGADGYTF

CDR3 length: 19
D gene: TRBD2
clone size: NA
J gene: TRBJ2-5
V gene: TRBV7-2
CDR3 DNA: TGTGCCAGCAGCCACCAACGGTTGGGTAGCGGGATTCGACAAGAGACCCAGTACTTC
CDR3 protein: CASSHQRLGSGIRQETQYF

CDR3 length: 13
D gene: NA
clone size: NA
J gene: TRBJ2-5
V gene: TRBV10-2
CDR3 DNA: TGCGCCAGCAGTGAGTTGGGTGGCGAGACCCAGTACTTC
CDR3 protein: CASSELGGETQYF

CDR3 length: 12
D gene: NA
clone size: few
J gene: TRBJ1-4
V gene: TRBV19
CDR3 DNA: TGTGCCAGTAGTCTTTCTAATGAAAAACTGTTTTTT
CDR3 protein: CASSLSNEKLFF

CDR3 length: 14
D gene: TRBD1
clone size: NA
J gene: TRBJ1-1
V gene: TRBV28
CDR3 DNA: TGTGCCAGCAGTTTAGCGGGACAGTACACTGAAGCTTTCTTT
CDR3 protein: CASSLAGQYTEAFF

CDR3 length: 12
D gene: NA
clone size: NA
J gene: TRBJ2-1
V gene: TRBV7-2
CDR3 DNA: TGTGCCAGCAGCTCCCTACGAGTTGAGCAGTTCTTC
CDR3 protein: CASSSLRVEQFF

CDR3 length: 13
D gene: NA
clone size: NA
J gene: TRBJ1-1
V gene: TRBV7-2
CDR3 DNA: TGTGCCAGCAGCTTAGTACAGGGCAATGAAGCTTTCTTT
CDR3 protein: CASSLVQGNEAFF

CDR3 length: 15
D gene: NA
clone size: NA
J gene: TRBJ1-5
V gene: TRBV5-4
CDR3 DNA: TGTGCCAGCAGCTCGGACCGGGCCCGGAATCAGCCCCAGCATTTT
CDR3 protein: CASSSDRARNQPQHF

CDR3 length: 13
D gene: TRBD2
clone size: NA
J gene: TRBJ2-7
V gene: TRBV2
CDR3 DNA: TGTGCCAGCACGACTAGCGCCTCCTACGAGCAGTACTTC
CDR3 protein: CASTTSASYEQYF

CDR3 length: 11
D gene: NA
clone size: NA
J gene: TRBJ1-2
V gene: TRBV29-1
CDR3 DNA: TGCAGCGTTGGACTGAACTATGGCTACACCTTC
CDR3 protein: CSVGLNYGYTF

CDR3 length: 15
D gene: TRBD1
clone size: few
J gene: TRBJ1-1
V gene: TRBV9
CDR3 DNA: TGTGCCAGCAGCGTAGGGACAGGGGGTGACACTGAAGCTTTCTTT
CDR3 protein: CASSVGTGGDTEAFF

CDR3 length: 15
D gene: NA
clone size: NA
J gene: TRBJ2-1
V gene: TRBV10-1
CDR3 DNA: TGCGCCAGCAGCCCTTATGGGGGGAAAAACAATGAGCAGTTCTTC
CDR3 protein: CASSPYGGKNNEQFF

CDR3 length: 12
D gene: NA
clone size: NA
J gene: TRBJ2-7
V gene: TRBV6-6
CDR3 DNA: TGTGCCAGCACGACGTCCTCCGACGAGCAGTACTTC
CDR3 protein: CASTTSSDEQYF

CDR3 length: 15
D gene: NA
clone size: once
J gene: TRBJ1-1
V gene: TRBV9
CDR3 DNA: TGTGCCAGCAGCCCCCGACAGGAAGGGAGAACTGAAGCTTTCTTT
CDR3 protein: CASSPRQEGRTEAFF

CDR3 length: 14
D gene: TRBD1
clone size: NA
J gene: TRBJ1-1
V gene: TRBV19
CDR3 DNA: TGTGCCAGTAGTCCCCGACAGGGGAACACTGAAGCTTTCTTT
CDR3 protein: CASSPRQGNTEAFF

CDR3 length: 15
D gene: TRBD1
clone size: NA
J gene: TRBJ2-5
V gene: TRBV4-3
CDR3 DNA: TGCGCCAGCAGCCCGGGACAGGGACGCCAAGAGACCCAGTACTTC
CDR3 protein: CASSPGQGRQETQYF

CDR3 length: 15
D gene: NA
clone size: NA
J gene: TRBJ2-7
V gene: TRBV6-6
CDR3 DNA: TGTGCCAGCACCCTACGGGGGACAGATCCCTACGAGCAGTACTTC
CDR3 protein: CASTLRGTDPYEQYF

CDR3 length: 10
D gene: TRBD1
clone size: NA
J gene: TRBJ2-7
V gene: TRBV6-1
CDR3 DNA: TGTGGGACAGGCGACTACGAGCAGTACTTC
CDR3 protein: CGTGDYEQYF

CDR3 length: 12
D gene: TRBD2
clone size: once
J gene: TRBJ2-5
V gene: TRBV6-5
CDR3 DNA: TGTGCCAGCTCGACGGGGGGGGAGACCCAGTACTTC
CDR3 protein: CASSTGGETQYF

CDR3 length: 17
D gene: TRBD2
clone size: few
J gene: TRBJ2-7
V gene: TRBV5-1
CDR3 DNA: TGCGCCAGCAGCTTGGGAGTGAGCGGGGGGGTTACCTACGAGCAGTACTTC
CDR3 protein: CASSLGVSGGVTYEQYF

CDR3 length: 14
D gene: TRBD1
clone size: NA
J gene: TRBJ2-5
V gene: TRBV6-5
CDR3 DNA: TGTGCCAGCAGTTTCGGACAGGGTAAAGAGACCCAGTACTTC
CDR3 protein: CASSFGQGKETQYF

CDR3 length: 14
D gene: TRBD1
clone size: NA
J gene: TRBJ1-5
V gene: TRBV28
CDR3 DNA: TGTGCCAGTAGGGTGACAGGGAAAAATCAGCCCCAGCATTTT
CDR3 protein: CASRVTGKNQPQHF

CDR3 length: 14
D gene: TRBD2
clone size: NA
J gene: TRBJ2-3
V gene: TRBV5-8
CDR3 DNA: TGTGCCAGCAGCTTTTTTAGCGGGGGAGATACGCAGTATTTT
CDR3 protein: CASSFFSGGDTQYF

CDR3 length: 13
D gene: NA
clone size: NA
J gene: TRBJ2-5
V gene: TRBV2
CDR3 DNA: TGTGCCAGCAATTCTCTGAGGGAAGAGACCCAGTACTTC
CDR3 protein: CASNSLREETQYF

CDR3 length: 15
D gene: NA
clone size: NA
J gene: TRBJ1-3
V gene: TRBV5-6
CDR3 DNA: TGTGCCAGCAGCCCGCTCGGGGGTTCTGGAAACACCATATATTTT
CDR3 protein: CASSPLGGSGNTIYF

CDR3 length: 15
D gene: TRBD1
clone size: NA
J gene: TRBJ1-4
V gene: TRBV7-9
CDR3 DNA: TGTGCCAGCAGCTTAGGGGACAGGGGTAATGAAAAACTGTTTTTT
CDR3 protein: CASSLGDRGNEKLFF

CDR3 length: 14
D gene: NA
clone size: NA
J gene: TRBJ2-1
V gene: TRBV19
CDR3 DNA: TGTGCCAGTAGTATAGTGGTCGGGGCCCATGAGCAGTTCTTC
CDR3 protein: CASSIVVGAHEQFF

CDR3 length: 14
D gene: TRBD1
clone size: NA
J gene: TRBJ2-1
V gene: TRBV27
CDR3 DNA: TGTGCCAGCAGTCCCGGGACAGACGACAATGAGCAGTTCTTC
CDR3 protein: CASSPGTDDNEQFF

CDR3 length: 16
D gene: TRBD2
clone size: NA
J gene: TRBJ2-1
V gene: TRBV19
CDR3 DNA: TGTGCCAGTAGCGGGGGGGCTTTTGGATCCTACAATGAGCAGTTCTTC
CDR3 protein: CASSGGAFGSYNEQFF

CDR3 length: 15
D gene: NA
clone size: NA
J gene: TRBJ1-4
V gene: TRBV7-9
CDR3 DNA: TGTGCCAGCAGCTTAGAGCCGACAGCAAATGAAAAACTGTTTTTT
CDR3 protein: CASSLEPTANEKLFF

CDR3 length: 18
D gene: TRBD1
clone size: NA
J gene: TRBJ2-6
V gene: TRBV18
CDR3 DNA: TGTGCCAGCTCACCAGTCGGGACAGGGAGGTCTGGGGCCAACGTCCTGACTTTC
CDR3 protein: CASSPVGTGRSGANVLTF

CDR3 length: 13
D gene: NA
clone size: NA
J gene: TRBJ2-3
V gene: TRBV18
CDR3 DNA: TGTGCCAGCTCACCGGACAGTACAGATACGCAGTATTTT
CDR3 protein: CASSPDSTDTQYF

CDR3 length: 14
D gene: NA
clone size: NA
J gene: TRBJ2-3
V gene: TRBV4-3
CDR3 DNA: TGCGCCAGCAGCCAAGAGTGGAGCACAGATACGCAGTATTTT
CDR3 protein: CASSQEWSTDTQYF

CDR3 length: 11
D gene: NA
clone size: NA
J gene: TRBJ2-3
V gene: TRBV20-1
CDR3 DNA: TGCAGTGCTAGAGCATTGGATACGCAGTATTTT
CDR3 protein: CSARALDTQYF

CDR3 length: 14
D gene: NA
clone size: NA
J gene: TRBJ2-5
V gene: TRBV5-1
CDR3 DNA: TGCGCCAGCAGCTTGGGGACCCAAGGGGAGACCCAGTACTTC
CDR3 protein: CASSLGTQGETQYF

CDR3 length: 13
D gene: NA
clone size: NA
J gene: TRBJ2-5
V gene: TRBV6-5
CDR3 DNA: TGTGCCAGCAGCCGGGACTGGCAAGAGACCCAGTACTTC
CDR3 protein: CASSRDWQETQYF

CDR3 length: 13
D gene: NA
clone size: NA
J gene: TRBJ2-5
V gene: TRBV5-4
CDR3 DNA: TGTGCCAGCAGCAGGGTGGGGGAAGAGACCCAGTACTTC
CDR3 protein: CASSRVGEETQYF

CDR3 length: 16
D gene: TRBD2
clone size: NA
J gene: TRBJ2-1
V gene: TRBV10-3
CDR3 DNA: TGTGCCATCAGAAACCTTAGCGGGGGTTCATACAATGAGCAGTTCTTC
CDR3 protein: CAIRNLSGGSYNEQFF

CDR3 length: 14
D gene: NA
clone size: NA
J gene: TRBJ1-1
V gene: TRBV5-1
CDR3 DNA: TGCGCCAGCAGCGTGGACAGTGTGAACACTGAAGCTTTCTTT
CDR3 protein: CASSVDSVNTEAFF

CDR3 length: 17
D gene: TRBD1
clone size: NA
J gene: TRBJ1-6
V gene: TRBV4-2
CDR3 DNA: TGTGCCAGCAGCCAAGAGCTAACAGGGGGGGGAAATTCACCCCTCCACTTT
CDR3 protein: CASSQELTGGGNSPLHF

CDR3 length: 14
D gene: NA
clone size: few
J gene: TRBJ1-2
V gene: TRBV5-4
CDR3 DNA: TGTGCCAGCAGCTTGGCTGGGCAAGACTATGGCTACACCTTC
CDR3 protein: CASSLAGQDYGYTF

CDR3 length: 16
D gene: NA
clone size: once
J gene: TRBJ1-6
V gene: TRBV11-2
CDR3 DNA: TGTGCCAGCAGCCCCAACAGTGGTGCCGGGGGTTCACCCCTCCACTTT
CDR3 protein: CASSPNSGAGGSPLHF

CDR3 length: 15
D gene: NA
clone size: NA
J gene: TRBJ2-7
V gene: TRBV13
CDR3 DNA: TGTGCCAGCAGCCGCCCGGGGGGCCCGTCTTACGAGCAGTACTTC
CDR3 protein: CASSRPGGPSYEQYF

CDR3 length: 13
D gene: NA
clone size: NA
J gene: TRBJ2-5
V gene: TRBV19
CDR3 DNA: TGTGCCAGTACCGACGGATCACGGGAGACCCAGTACTTC
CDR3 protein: CASTDGSRETQYF

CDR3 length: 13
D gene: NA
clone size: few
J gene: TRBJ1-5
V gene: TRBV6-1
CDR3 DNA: TGTGCCAGCAGTGGGGACGGGTATGCGCCCCAGCATTTT
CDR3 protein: CASSGDGYAPQHF

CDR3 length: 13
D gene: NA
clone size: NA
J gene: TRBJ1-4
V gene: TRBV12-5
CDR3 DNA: TGTGCTAGTGCTCGGGTGGCTAATGAAAAACTGTTTTTT
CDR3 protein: CASARVANEKLFF